The 31 T cell receptor beta chains in this list originate from one sample, sequenced in a study of T cell responses to AZD1222 COVID-19 vaccine. Clones were sequenced by immunoSEQ multiplex PCR, and TCRdb holds only the in-frame ones, with some missing. The sample gives some 150,000 clones, over 75% of which show up once; under 4% is in the top ten. Here the sequenced sample was peripheral blood, taken 28 days after the second AZD1222 dose. The source is an adult who received the AZD1222 COVID-19 vaccine.

The chain couples TRBV30 to TRBJ2-1, with D perhaps matching TRBD1 (5 bases). Germline CDR1 and CDR2: GTSNPN and SVGIG (reference sequence). Trimming cost V 2 bases and J 4 bases, with 15 bases left between them. CDR3 length: 15 residues. The CDR3 spells CAWSPRLKGYNEQFF. The CDR3 region has the DNA TGTGCCTGGAGTCCAAGATTGAAGGGGTACAATGAGCAGTTCTTC.

This chain links TRBV18 with TRBJ1-4, with 7 nucleotides matching TRBD1. This CDR3 has 16 amino acids. Germline CDR1 KGHSH, CDR2 LQKENI. With V trimmed by 2 bases and J by 4 bases, 7 bases remained unmatched. This CDR3 is CASSPSSGTDNEKLFF. The CDR3 DNA sequence: TGTGCCAGCTCACCATCCTCCGGGACAGATAATGAAAAACTGTTTTTT. The full variable domain, rest sourced from reference TRBV18 and TRBJ1-4, is NAGVMQNPRHLVRRRGQEARLRCSPMKGHSHVYWYRQLPEEGLKFMVYLQKENIIDESGMPKERFSAEFPKEGPSILRIQQVVRGDSAAYFCASSPSSGTDNEKLFFGSGTQLSVL.

In its sample, this clone was seen once. The V call is TRBV29-1, the J call TRBJ1-4; D might be TRBD1 (5 bases). The ends were cut back, 6 bases at V and 10 bases at J, with 18 bases in the middle. This CDR3 is 13 amino acids long. From germline, CDR1 is SQVTM and CDR2 ANQGSEA. The CDR3 DNA reads TGCAGCGTAGGGACTGCCACCCTTGGAAAACTGTTTTTT. Its translation: CSVGTATLGKLFF.

The V and J genes are TRBV23-1 and TRBJ2-7, with 8 nucleotides matching TRBD1. TRBV23-1 is placed among ORFs of uncertain function. The CDR3 length is 16 residues. With V trimmed by 2 bases and J by 4 bases, 10 bases remained unmatched. CDR3 in amino acids: CASSQKGTGRRYEQYF. In DNA form, the CDR3 reads TGCGCCAGCAGTCAAAAAGGGACAGGTAGGAGGTACGAGCAGTACTTC.

This clone was observed a handful of times. This chain connects TRBV5-1 to TRBJ2-3; TRBD2 matches 10 bases. The CDR3 runs to 14 residues. Trimming cost V 2 bases and J 15 bases; bases outside gene matches: 12. Germline CDR1 is SGHRS and CDR2 is YFSETQ. CDR3 sequence (DNA): TGCGCCAGCAGCTTAGGTACGGGACTAGCGCCGGGATATTTT. Amino acid sequence: CASSLGTGLAPGYF.

In its sample, this clone was seen once. The chain uses TRBV27 and TRBJ2-1; D is possibly TRBD1 (5 bases). CDR1 is MNHEY and CDR2 is SMNVEV in the germline V gene (reference sequence). Trimming cost V 2 bases and J 1 base, with 12 bases left between them. The CDR3 runs to 16 residues. The CDR3 loop is CASSLEPPGSYNEQFF. As DNA, the CDR3 is TGTGCCAGCAGTTTAGAACCCCCAGGGTCCTACAATGAGCAGTTCTTC.

This chain uses TRBV2 with TRBJ1-5; perhaps TRBD1 as D (5 bases). Germline lookup yields CDR1 SNHLY and CDR2 FYNNEI. CDR3 length: 14 residues. Trimming cost V 4 bases and J 5 bases, with 12 bases left between them. CDR3 protein: CASSGGWGDQPQHF. The DNA for the CDR3 is TGTGCCAGCAGTGGGGGTTGGGGGGATCAGCCCCAGCATTTT.

CDR3 loop: CASSGRGLAGGPNTGELFF. The CDR3, as DNA: TGTGCCAGCAGCGGACGCGGACTAGCGGGAGGCCCGAACACCGGGGAGCTGTTTTTT. The chain combines TRBV9 with TRBJ2-2; 14 bases match TRBD2. From germline, CDR1 is SGDLS and CDR2 YYNGEE. The CDR3 is made up of 19 amino acids. J gave up 0 bases and V 3 bases, and 7 bases lay outside the gene matches. The full variable domain, its missing parts supplied by reference TRBV9 and TRBJ2-2, is DSGVTQTPKHLITATGQRVTLRCSPRSGDLSVYWYQQSLDQGLQFLIQYYNGEERAKGNILERFSAQQFPDLHSELNLSSLELGDSALYFCASSGRGLAGGPNTGELFFGEGSRLTVL.

The V call is TRBV19, the J call TRBJ1-2; D ambiguous. Germline CDR1 is LNHDA and CDR2 is SQIVND (reference sequence). The CDR3 spans 15 residues. V gave up 5 bases and J gave up 4 bases, with 17 bases separating them. CDR3 nucleotides: TGTGCCAGTAGTCCCCGGGGATCAAGGGCCTATGGCTACACCTTC. It codes for CASSPRGSRAYGYTF.

V usage is TRBV5-1 and J usage is TRBJ1-4; possibly TRBD1 for D (5 bases). V was trimmed by 4 bases and J by 5 bases, leaving 15 bases between them. The CDR3 has 15 residues. The germline V gene has CDR1 SGHRS and CDR2 YFSETQ. CDR3: CASSEAGTGNEKLFF. The DNA for the CDR3 is TGCGCCAGCAGCGAAGCCGGGACGGGGAATGAAAAACTGTTTTTT. Full variable domain (missing parts from reference TRBV5-1 and TRBJ1-4): KAGVTQTPRYLIKTRGQQVTLSCSPISGHRSVSWYQQTPGQGLQFLFEYFSETQRNKGNFPGRFSGRQFSNSRSEMNVSTLELGDSALYLCASSEAGTGNEKLFFGSGTQLSVL.

The count of this clone is one. This chain joins TRBV27 and TRBJ1-6; 7 nucleotides line up with TRBD1. Trimming removed 5 bases from V and 8 bases from J; junction bases left unmatched: 18. CDR3 length: 18 residues. Per germline, CDR1 MNHEY and CDR2 SMNVEV (reference sequence). The CDR3 protein is CASSPRGLDWTGDSPLHF. CDR3 nucleotide sequence: TGTGCCAGCAGTCCGCGGGGTCTAGATTGGACAGGCGATTCACCCCTCCACTTT.

This chain uses TRBV6-5 with TRBJ1-2; D remains unclear. The germline V gene encodes CDR1 MNHEY and CDR2 SVGAGI. The CDR3 consists of 15 residues. V lost 2 bases and J lost 4, with 14 bases in between. CDR3 region: CASSYAPTDLYGYTF. The CDR3 DNA reads as TGTGCCAGCAGTTACGCCCCCACAGATCTCTATGGCTACACCTTC.

V usage is TRBV6-1 and J usage is TRBJ1-1, with no clear D. CDR3 length: 12 amino acids. V lost 3 bases and J 1 base, leaving 3 bases between the germline ends. The germline CDR1 and CDR2 sequences are MNHNS and SASEGT. In nucleotides, the CDR3 is TGTGCCAGCAGTGACAGGAACACTGAAGCTTTCTTT. This codes for CASSDRNTEAFF.

The V call is TRBV30, the J call TRBJ1-6, with a weak D call TRBD1 (6 bases). The CDR3 runs to 14 residues. V lost 3 bases and J 7 bases, leaving 13 bases between the germline ends. Germline V gene sequence: CDR1 GTSNPN, CDR2 SVGIG (reference sequence). The CDR3 loop is CAWSPGGFNSPLHF. CDR3 sequence (DNA): TGTGCCTGGAGCCCGGGGGGCTTCAATTCACCCCTCCACTTT.

The rearrangement links TRBV7-2 to TRBJ2-7; D is ambiguous. CDR3 length: 12 residues. Trimming left V 2 bases short and J 4 bases short, with 6 bases between. Germline CDR1 SGHTA, CDR2 FQGNSA. CDR3 coding DNA: TGTGCCAGCAGCTTAAGAGCGTACGAGCAGTACTTC. Protein product: CASSLRAYEQYF.

The V call is TRBV6-2 or TRBV6-3, the J call TRBJ1-2; D perhaps matches TRBD1 (6 bases). Germline lookup yields CDR1 MNHEY and CDR2 SVGEGT. The CDR3 covers 17 residues. V was trimmed by 4 bases and J by 0 bases, leaving 18 bases between them. CDR3 in amino acids: CASSFLIKDSSNYGYTF. The CDR3 DNA is TGTGCCAGCAGTTTTCTAATAAAGGACAGTTCTAACTATGGCTACACCTTC.

The gene calls are TRBV10-1 and TRBJ2-5, with a tentative D call TRBD1 (7 bases). The CDR3 has 13 amino acids. Germline loops: CDR1 WNHNN, CDR2 SYGVQD (reference sequence). Trimming removed 4 bases at V and 4 bases at J, with 10 bases between. The CDR3 nucleotides are TGCGCCAGCAGTGCAGGGGGAGGAGAGACCCAGTACTTC. Amino acid sequence: CASSAGGGETQYF.

The chain uses TRBV7-2 and TRBJ1-5; D remains unclear. CDR1 and CDR2 from the germline V gene are SGHTA and FQGNSA. The CDR3 totals 16 residues. With 1 base removed from V and 0 bases from J, the gap between germline ends came to 10 bases. The CDR3, as DNA: TGTGCCAGCAGCTTAGGGGCGGGTAATAGCAATCAGCCCCAGCATTTT. Translating it yields CASSLGAGNSNQPQHF.

The CDR3 bases are TGTGCCTGGGCGACTAGCAGTTTCAATGAGCAGTTCTTC. The encoded protein is CAWATSSFNEQFF. V is TRBV30 and J is TRBJ2-1; 7 nucleotides align to TRBD2. Per germline, CDR1 GTSNPN and CDR2 SVGIG (reference sequence). The J segment lost 6 bases and the V segment lost 5 bases, leaving 7 bases of the junction unmatched. The length of the CDR3 is 13 residues.

The chain recombines TRBV10-1 with TRBJ1-1; 7 bases agree with TRBD1. The CDR3 is 15 residues long. With 0 bases clipped from V and 1 base from J, the junction kept 2 bases outside the gene matches. Germline values: CDR1 WNHNN, CDR2 SYGVQD (reference sequence). The CDR3 spells CASSESRTGNTEAFF. In DNA form, the CDR3 reads TGCGCCAGCAGTGAGTCGAGGACAGGGAACACTGAAGCTTTCTTT.

This chain uses TRBV5-1 with TRBJ2-1, with 10 bases identical to TRBD1. The junction had 8 bases not matched to a gene; V was cut back by 5 bases and J by 3 bases. The germline CDR1 and CDR2 sequences are SGHRS and YFSETQ. This CDR3 contains 16 residues. The CDR3 nucleotides are TGCGCCAGCAGTTCTGCCCGGGACAGGGGCTACAATGAGCAGTTCTTC. This encodes CASSSARDRGYNEQFF.

The J gene is TRBJ1-1, the V gene TRBV11-3; tentatively, D is TRBD1 (5 bases). Germline assignment: CDR1 SGHNT and CDR2 YENEEA. There are 13 residues in the CDR3. Trimming cost V 1 base and J 3 bases, with 6 bases left between them. In DNA form, the CDR3 reads TGTGCCAGCAGCTTAGGAGGGGACACTGAAGCTTTCTTT. Translated: CASSLGGDTEAFF.

In this sample, this clone turned up once. The chain links TRBV24-1 to TRBJ1-5; D unresolved. This CDR3 is 15 amino acids long. V was cut by 2 bases and J by 1 base, with 8 bases left in between. The V gene's germline CDR1 is KGHDR and CDR2 SFDVKD. For the CDR3, the DNA is TGTGCCACCAGTGATTCAGCGGGGAGCAATCAGCCCCAGCATTTT. This gives the protein CATSDSAGSNQPQHF.

The chain carries TRBV12-3 or TRBV12-4 and TRBJ1-6; the D gene is possibly TRBD1 (6 bases). CDR3 size: 13 residues. V was trimmed by 6 bases and J by 5 bases, leaving 8 bases between them. The CDR3 reads CASRWTDNSPLHF. For the CDR3, the DNA is TGTGCCAGCAGGTGGACAGATAATTCACCCCTCCACTTT.

V and J are TRBV14 and TRBJ1-1; D not certain. Germline V gives CDR1 SGHDN, CDR2 FVKESK. The germline V and J ends were trimmed by 3 bases and 2 bases, with 13 bases remaining between them. The CDR3 is 15 residues long. The CDR3 protein is CASSHPAGINTEAFF. The CDR3 region has the DNA TGTGCCAGCAGCCACCCGGCTGGGATCAACACTGAAGCTTTCTTT.

The CDR3 reads CASTPAGSPTEAFF. Here the CDR3 DNA reads TGTGCCAGCACCCCAGCGGGATCACCCACTGAAGCTTTCTTT. The gene calls are TRBV25-1 and TRBJ1-1; D gene unclear. The CDR3 loop spans 14 amino acids. V was cut by 7 bases and J by 4 bases, with 16 bases left in between. The germline CDR1 and CDR2 sequences are MGHDK and SYGVNS.

As DNA, the CDR3 is TGTGCCAGCAGCTTACCTGGACTAGCGGGAGGGCGGCGCTACGAGCAGTACTTC. This encodes CASSLPGLAGGRRYEQYF. V and J are TRBV7-2 and TRBJ2-7; the match to TRBD2 covers 15 bases. V was pared by 2 bases and J by 3 bases, with 8 bases of the junction left unmatched. In germline, CDR1 is SGHTA, CDR2 FQGNSA. The CDR3 runs 18 residues.

V gene TRBV2 combines with J gene TRBJ2-1, with D perhaps given as TRBD1 or TRBD2 (6 bases each). Germline V CDR1 and CDR2: SNHLY, FYNNEI. The CDR3 length is 14 residues. Between the trimmed V and J ends, which lost 4 bases and 9 bases, there was a span of 16 bases. The CDR3 nucleotides are TGTGCCAGCAGTGCCGGGGGCGGGTATGCTGAGCAGTTCTTC. Its translation is CASSAGGGYAEQFF.

The chain combines TRBV7-6 with TRBJ2-7; D unclear. V was shortened by 4 bases and J by 6 bases, with 7 bases between the two germline ends. The CDR3 runs to 11 residues. Germline CDR1 is SGHVS and CDR2 is FNYEAQ. The CDR3 protein is CASSWGGEQYF. The CDR3, as DNA: TGTGCCAGCAGCTGGGGTGGCGAGCAGTACTTC.

The V and J genes are TRBV27 and TRBJ1-6; D is possibly TRBD1 (6 bases). In germline, CDR1 is MNHEY, CDR2 SMNVEV (reference sequence). V was clipped by 3 bases and J by 11 bases, with 11 bases between them. This CDR3 spans 13 amino acids. In DNA, the CDR3 is TGTGCCAGCAGTTTTCGCGAGGGGGCACCCCTCCACTTT. Amino acids: CASSFREGAPLHF.

This clone was recorded only once. The chain uses TRBV6-1 and TRBJ1-1; D is possibly TRBD1 (5 bases). The CDR3 is made up of 14 amino acids. CDR1 is MNHNS, CDR2 SASEGT, per germline. The V gene lost 2 bases and the J gene lost 4 bases, with 11 bases spanning the gap. CDR3 region: CASSENGRVTEAFF. CDR3 DNA: TGTGCCAGCAGTGAAAATGGCAGGGTCACTGAAGCTTTCTTT.